This T cell receptor beta chain was retrieved from a study of blood T cell repertoires in COVID-19. Unmatched junction bases numbered 7, after V lost 2 bases and J lost 4 bases. This CDR3 has 15 amino acids. Germline V lookup: CDR1 LGHDT, CDR2 YNNKEL (reference sequence). In the original processing: Counts of nucleated cells, estimated from reference gene primer amplification, were obtained. Clones were read by immunoSEQ multiplex PCR, and TCRdb kept only the in-frame ones, dropping some. V, J and clone size reflect that table, while D and trimming were determined from the DNA. The repertoire includes approximately 500,000 clones, nearly 90% of them detected once, and roughly 0.84% sits in the top ten.

The TCR originated in a young man with COVID-19, enrolled during active disease. Sequencing input: peripheral blood. The genes are TRBV3-1 (or the pseudogene TRBV3-2) and TRBJ2-7, with 8 bases lining up with TRBD2. The CDR3, as DNA: TGTGCCAGCAGCCAACCGGGACTAGGGATATACGAGCAGTACTTC. Its protein product is CASSQPGLGIYEQYF.